This entry is about one T cell receptor beta chain. Its target is unknown. Assay used: immunoSEQ multiplex PCR; TCRdb lists only in-frame clones, some missing. The repertoire holds under 300,000 clones, with 70% to 90% as singletons. There are 16 residues in the CDR3. After removal of 1 base from V and 2 bases from J, the junction contained 7 bases not matched to a gene. Germline-derived CDR1 and CDR2 are LNHDA and SQIVND (reference sequence). This specimen belongs to a study of cytomegalovirus exposure and HLA in healthy donors. Points from the study as a whole: There were 164 TCR beta chains listed as cytomegalovirus-associated.

This TCR came from a woman aged 18-30 years in good health and CMV-seronegative. The V gene is TRBV19, the J gene TRBJ2-7; 8 nucleotides line up with TRBD2. What was sequenced was PBMCs. In nucleotides, the CDR3 is TGTGCCAGTAGTATAGCGGGGGGGACTGGCCCCTACGAGCAGTACTTC. It translates to CASSIAGGTGPYEQYF.